The 17 T cell receptor beta chains presented below share a single source sample, sequenced in a study of T cell responses to AZD1222 COVID-19 vaccine (dated by TCRdb to the early 2020s). The receptor library was made with the immunoSEQ multiplex PCR assay. The immuneACCESS repertoire file appears here via TCRdb, limited to in-frame rearrangements. These files lack a portion of the clones; in checked studies, under half of the deficit traces to unresolved V genes, and the cause of the others is not known. The sample has over 110,000 clones on record, around 90% of them singletons. The ten largest clones capture about 3% of the sample. Reading the label with the study, this specimen's time point is: baseline before first vaccination. The input for sequencing was peripheral blood, taken on day 0 of AZD1222 vaccination. The receptors shown here come from an adult in good health.

J is TRBJ1-4 and V is TRBV25-1, with D perhaps matching TRBD1 (6 bases). Trimming took off 4 bases at V and 8 bases at J, with 14 bases between the two ends. Per germline, CDR1 MGHDK and CDR2 SYGVNS. The CDR3 runs to 14 residues. The CDR3, as DNA: TGTGCCAGCAGTGCTGGACAGCTCGGCGAAAAACTGTTTTTT. Translated: CASSAGQLGEKLFF.

The sample holds a few counts of this clone. The chain uses TRBV7-9 and TRBJ2-5, with 7 bases identical to TRBD2. Germline CDR1 is SEHNR and CDR2 is FQNEAQ (reference sequence). Losses at the gene ends were 5 bases for V and 5 bases for J; bases not matched to a gene: 5. This CDR3 is 13 amino acids long. The CDR3: CASSLRTRETQYF. The CDR3 DNA reads TGTGCCAGCAGCCTCAGGACTAGGGAGACCCAGTACTTC.

The chain recombines TRBV24-1 with TRBJ2-1, with D maybe TRBD2 (5 bases). Germline loops: CDR1 KGHDR, CDR2 SFDVKD. V dropped 9 bases and J dropped 7 bases, with 15 bases sitting between them. The CDR3 totals 13 residues. CDR3 nucleotide sequence: TGTGCCACCGCTCCCGCGGGTTGGAATGAGCAGTTCTTC. It encodes CATAPAGWNEQFF.

The chain combines TRBV7-9 with TRBJ1-5, with D possibly matching TRBD1 (5 bases). The ends were cut back, 4 bases at V and 2 bases at J, with 15 bases in the middle. CDR1 is SEHNR and CDR2 is FQNEAQ in the germline V gene (reference sequence). This CDR3 is built from 16 residues. The DNA for the CDR3 is TGTGCCAGCAGCTCCGGACAACCAAGGGGCAATCAGCCCCAGCATTTT. It is translated as CASSSGQPRGNQPQHF.

The rearrangement joins TRBV11-2 to TRBJ2-5; D is uncertain. Trimming cost V 1 base and J 5 bases, with 8 bases left between them. The CDR3 loop spans 13 amino acids. Germline CDR1 SGHAT, CDR2 FQNNGV. CDR3 DNA: TGTGCCAGCAGCTTAGGGGGTTGGGAGACCCAGTACTTC. Translated: CASSLGGWETQYF.

The rearrangement uses TRBV11-2 and TRBJ2-1, with D perhaps TRBD2 (5 bases). V shed 5 bases and J shed 2 bases, with 13 bases lying between them. CDR1 and CDR2 (germline): SGHAT, FQNNGV. The CDR3 loop spans 15 amino acids. CDR3 residues: CASSSPVGAYNEQFF. CDR3 DNA: TGTGCCAGCAGCAGCCCGGTGGGAGCCTACAATGAGCAGTTCTTC.

This rearrangement joins TRBV11-2 to TRBJ2-3; D is undetermined. Germline V gives CDR1 SGHAT, CDR2 FQNNGV. The CDR3 is made up of 15 amino acids. Between the trimmed V and J ends, which lost 2 bases and 4 bases, there was a span of 13 bases. The CDR3 protein is CASSLNSYGADTQYF. For the CDR3, the DNA is TGTGCCAGCAGCTTAAACAGCTATGGGGCAGATACGCAGTATTTT.

The rearrangement uses TRBV4-1 and TRBJ1-2; D gene ambiguous. Germline lookup yields CDR1 MGHRA and CDR2 YSYEKL. V was pared by 4 bases and J by 1 base, with 7 bases between. The CDR3 is made up of 13 amino acids. The CDR3 DNA is TGCGCCAGCAGCCGACGCAATAACTATGGCTACACCTTC. It codes for CASSRRNNYGYTF.

The CDR3 spells CASSTTAATNEKLFF. The CDR3 DNA follows: TGTGCCAGTAGCACTACGGCTGCAACTAATGAAAAACTGTTTTTT. The chain employs TRBV19 and TRBJ1-4, with no clear D. Trimming cost V 6 bases and J 0 bases, with 11 bases left between them. The CDR3 is 15 residues long. CDR1 and CDR2 (germline): LNHDA, SQIVND (reference sequence). The full variable domain, with the rest looked up from reference TRBV19 and TRBJ1-4, is DGGITQSPKYLFRKEGQNVTLSCEQNLNHDAMYWYRQDPGQGLRLIYYSQIVNDFQKGDIAEGYSVSREKKESFPLTVTSAQKNPTAFYLCASSTTAATNEKLFFGSGTQLSVL.

V is TRBV24-1 and J is TRBJ1-1; TRBD1 agrees at 10 bases. Germline V gene sequence: CDR1 KGHDR, CDR2 SFDVKD. The CDR3 totals 15 residues. The J segment lost 2 bases and the V segment lost 3 bases, leaving 2 bases of the junction unmatched. Here the CDR3 DNA reads TGTGCCACCAGTGATAGGGACAGGGGAAACACTGAAGCTTTCTTT. Encoded protein: CATSDRDRGNTEAFF.

CDR3: CASSPPEGRVGGELFF. Here the CDR3 DNA reads TGTGCCAGCAGCCCTCCGGAGGGGCGAGTCGGCGGGGAGCTGTTTTTT. V usage is TRBV11-1 and J usage is TRBJ2-2; D perhaps matches TRBD2 (6 bases). V was clipped by 5 bases and J by 7 bases, with 20 bases between them. The V gene's germline CDR1 is SGHAT and CDR2 FQDESV (reference sequence). This CDR3 is 16 amino acids long.

This clone was detected once. The rearrangement uses TRBV11-2 and TRBJ2-1; 13 nucleotides match TRBD2. The V gene's germline CDR1 is SGHAT and CDR2 FQNNGV. The CDR3 loop spans 14 amino acids. Losses at the gene ends were 1 base for V and 13 bases for J; bases not matched to a gene: 4. This CDR3 reads CASSLGGLAGSQFF. CDR3 nucleotide sequence: TGTGCCAGCAGCTTAGGGGGACTAGCGGGATCCCAGTTCTTC. Complete variable domain (other parts from reference TRBV11-2 and TRBJ2-1): EAGVAQSPRYKIIEKRQSVAFWCNPISGHATLYWYQQILGQGPKLLIQFQNNGVVDDSQLPKDRFSAERLKGVDSTLKIQPAKLEDSAVYLCASSLGGLAGSQFFGPGTRLTVL.

The chain combines TRBV3-1 (or the pseudogene TRBV3-2) with TRBJ2-5; D is unclear. Germline lookup yields CDR1 LGHDT and CDR2 YNNKEL (reference sequence). V gave up 4 bases and J gave up 2 bases, with 8 bases separating them. The CDR3 has 13 amino acids. The CDR3 region is CASSRYRQETQYF. The CDR3 DNA follows: TGTGCCAGCAGCCGGTACAGACAAGAGACCCAGTACTTC.

The CDR3 nucleotides read TGTGCCACCAGCAGAGGGGGGGCCCCAGATACGCAGTATTTT. It yields the protein CATSRGGAPDTQYF. This chain connects TRBV15 to TRBJ2-3, with D perhaps TRBD1 or TRBD2 (6 bases each). Germline V gives CDR1 LNHNV, CDR2 YYDKDF (reference sequence). V lost 1 base and J 4 bases, leaving 9 bases between the germline ends. The CDR3 sequence is 14 residues long.

The chain recombines TRBV12-3 or TRBV12-4 with TRBJ2-3; a possible D gene is TRBD1 (5 bases). Trimming cost V 5 bases and J 4 bases, with 7 bases left between them. The CDR3 has 12 residues. CDR3 sequence reads: CASSPRADTQYF. The DNA of the CDR3 is TGTGCCAGCAGTCCCAGGGCAGATACGCAGTATTTT.

The rearrangement links TRBV4-1 to TRBJ1-5; D unresolved. The CDR3 contains 14 residues. V lost 1 base and J lost 5, with 9 bases in between. CDR1 and CDR2 from the germline V gene are MGHRA and YSYEKL. For the CDR3, the DNA is TGCGCCAGCAGCCAAGTCTCGGGATATCAGCCCCAGCATTTT. Encoded protein: CASSQVSGYQPQHF.

This chain's CDR3 is CASSPRDRKDTGELFF. The DNA for the CDR3 is TGTGCCAGCAGCCCCAGGGACAGGAAGGACACCGGGGAGCTGTTTTTT. The chain has TRBV4-2 and TRBJ2-2, with TRBD1 matching 8 bases. This CDR3 contains 16 residues. V lost 4 bases, J lost 3 bases, and 7 bases stayed unmatched. Germline V gives CDR1 LGHNA, CDR2 YNFKEQ.